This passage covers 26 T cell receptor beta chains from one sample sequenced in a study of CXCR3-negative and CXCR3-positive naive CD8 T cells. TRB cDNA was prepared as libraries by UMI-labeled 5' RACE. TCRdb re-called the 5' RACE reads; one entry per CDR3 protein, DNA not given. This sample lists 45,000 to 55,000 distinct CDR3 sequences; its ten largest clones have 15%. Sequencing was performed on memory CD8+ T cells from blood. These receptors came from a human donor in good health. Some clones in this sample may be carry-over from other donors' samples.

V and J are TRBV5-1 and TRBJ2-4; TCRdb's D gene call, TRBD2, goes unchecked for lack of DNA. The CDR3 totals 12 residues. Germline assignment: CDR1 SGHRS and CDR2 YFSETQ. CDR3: CASSGTSTIQYF. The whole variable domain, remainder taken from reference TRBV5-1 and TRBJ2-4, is KAGVTQTPRYLIKTRGQQVTLSCSPISGHRSVSWYQQTPGQGLQFLFEYFSETQRNKGNFPGRFSGRQFSNSRSEMNVSTLELGDSALYLCASSGTSTIQYFGAGTRLSVL.

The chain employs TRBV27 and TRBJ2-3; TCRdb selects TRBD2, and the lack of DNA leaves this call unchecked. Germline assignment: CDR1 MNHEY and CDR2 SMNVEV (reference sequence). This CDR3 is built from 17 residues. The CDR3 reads CASSPPTRTSSTDTQYF.

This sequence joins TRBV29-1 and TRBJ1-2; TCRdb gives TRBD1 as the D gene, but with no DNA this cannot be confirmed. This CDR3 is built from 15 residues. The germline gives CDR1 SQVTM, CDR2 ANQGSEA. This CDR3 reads CSAIPGQGPLDGYTF.

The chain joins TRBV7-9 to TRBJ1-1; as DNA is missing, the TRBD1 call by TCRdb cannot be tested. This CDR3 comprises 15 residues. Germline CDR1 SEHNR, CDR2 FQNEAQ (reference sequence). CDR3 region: CASSLVRQVNTEAFF.

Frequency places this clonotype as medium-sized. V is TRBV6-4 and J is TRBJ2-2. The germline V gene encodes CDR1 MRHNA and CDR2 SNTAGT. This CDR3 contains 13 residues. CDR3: CASSAESTGELFF.

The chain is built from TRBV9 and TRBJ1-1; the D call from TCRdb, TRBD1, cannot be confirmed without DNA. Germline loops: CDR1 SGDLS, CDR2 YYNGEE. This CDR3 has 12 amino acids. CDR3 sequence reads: CASSGDREEAFF.

CDR3 region: CASRLAEGYEQYF. The V gene is TRBV12-3 or TRBV12-4, the J gene TRBJ2-7. The CDR3 is made up of 13 amino acids.

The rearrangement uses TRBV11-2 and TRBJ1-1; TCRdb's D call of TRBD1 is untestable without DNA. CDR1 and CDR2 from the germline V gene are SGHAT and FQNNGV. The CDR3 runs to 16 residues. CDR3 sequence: CASSPGGDRGRYGAFF.

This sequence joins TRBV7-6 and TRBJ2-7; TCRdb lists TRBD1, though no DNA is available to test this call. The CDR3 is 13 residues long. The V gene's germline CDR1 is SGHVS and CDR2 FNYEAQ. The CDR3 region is CASSLATGTEQYF.

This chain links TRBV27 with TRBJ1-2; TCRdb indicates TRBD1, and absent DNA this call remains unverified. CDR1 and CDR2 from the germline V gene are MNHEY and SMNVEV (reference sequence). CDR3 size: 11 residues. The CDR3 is CASSSQDGYTF.

The CDR3: CASSIAGPMAGELFF. This rearrangement joins TRBV19 to TRBJ2-2; TCRdb's assignment of TRBD2 cannot be checked, as there is no DNA. CDR3 length: 15 amino acids. The germline V gene has CDR1 LNHDA and CDR2 SQIVND (reference sequence).

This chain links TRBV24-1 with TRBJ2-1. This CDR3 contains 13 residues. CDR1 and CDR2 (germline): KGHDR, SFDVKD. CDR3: CATSDLWNNEQFF.

The CDR3 region is CASSSDGGSYNEQFF. The chain carries TRBV6-2 or TRBV6-3 and TRBJ2-1. Germline lookup yields CDR1 MNHEY and CDR2 SVGEGT. This CDR3 is 15 amino acids long.

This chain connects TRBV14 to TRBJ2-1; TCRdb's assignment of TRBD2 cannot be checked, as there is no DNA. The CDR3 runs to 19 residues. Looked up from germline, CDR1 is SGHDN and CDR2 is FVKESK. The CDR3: CASSQDIGYEGESYNEQFF.

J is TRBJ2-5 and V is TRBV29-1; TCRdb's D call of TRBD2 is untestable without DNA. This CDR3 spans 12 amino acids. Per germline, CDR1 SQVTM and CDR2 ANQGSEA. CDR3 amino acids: CSVELAQETQYF.

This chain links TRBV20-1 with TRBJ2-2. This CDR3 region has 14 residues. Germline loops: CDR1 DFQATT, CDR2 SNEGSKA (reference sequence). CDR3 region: CSARGPTNTGELFF.

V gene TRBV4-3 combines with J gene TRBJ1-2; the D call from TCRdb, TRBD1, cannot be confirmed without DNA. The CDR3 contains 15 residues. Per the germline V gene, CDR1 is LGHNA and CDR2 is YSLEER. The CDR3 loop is CASSQDTGGRYGYTF.

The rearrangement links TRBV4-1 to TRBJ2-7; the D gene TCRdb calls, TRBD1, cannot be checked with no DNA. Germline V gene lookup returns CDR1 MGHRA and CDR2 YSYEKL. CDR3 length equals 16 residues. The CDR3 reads CASSHPDSQSSYEQYF.

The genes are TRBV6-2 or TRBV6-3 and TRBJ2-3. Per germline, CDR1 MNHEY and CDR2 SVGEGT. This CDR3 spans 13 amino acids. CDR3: CASSYKETDTQYF.

The CDR3 reads CASSHGQNYGYTF. The chain has TRBV14 and TRBJ1-2. This CDR3 is 13 amino acids long. The germline CDR1 and CDR2 sequences are SGHDN and FVKESK.

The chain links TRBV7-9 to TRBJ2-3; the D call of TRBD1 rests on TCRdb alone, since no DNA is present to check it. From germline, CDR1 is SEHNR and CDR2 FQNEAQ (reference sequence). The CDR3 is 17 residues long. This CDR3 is CASSNPGGGGGPDTQYF.

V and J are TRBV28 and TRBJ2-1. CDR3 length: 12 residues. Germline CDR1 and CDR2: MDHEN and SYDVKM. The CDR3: CASSVWGNEQFF.

The CDR3 region is CSVDREYHNEQFF. This rearrangement joins TRBV29-1 to TRBJ2-1. The CDR3 totals 13 residues. In germline, CDR1 is SQVTM, CDR2 ANQGSEA.

The CDR3 region is CASSLPPPSGNTIYF. The V and J genes are TRBV28 and TRBJ1-3; TCRdb outputs TRBD1, but without DNA this stays unchecked. The CDR3 runs 15 residues. The germline V gene encodes CDR1 MDHEN and CDR2 SYDVKM. Complete variable domain (other parts from reference TRBV28 and TRBJ1-3): DVKVTQSSRYLVKRTGEKVFLECVQDMDHENMFWYRQDPGLGLRLIYFSYDVKMKEKGDIPEGYSVSREKKERFSLILESASTNQTSMYLCASSLPPPSGNTIYFGEGSWLTVV.

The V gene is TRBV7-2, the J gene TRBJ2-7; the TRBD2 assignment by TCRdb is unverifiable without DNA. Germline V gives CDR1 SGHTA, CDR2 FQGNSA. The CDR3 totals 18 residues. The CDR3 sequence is CASSLEGGLAGRSYEQYF. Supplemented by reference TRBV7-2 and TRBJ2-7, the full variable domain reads GAGVSQSPSNKVTEKGKDVELRCDPISGHTALYWYRQSLGQGLEFLIYFQGNSAPDKSGLPSDRFSAERTGGSVSTLTIQRTQQEDSAVYLCASSLEGGLAGRSYEQYFGPGTRLTVT.

CDR3 amino acids: CASSQGATERDTQYF. V gene TRBV4-3 combines with J gene TRBJ2-3. Germline V gene sequence: CDR1 LGHNA, CDR2 YSLEER. The CDR3 loop spans 15 amino acids.